Detailed here is one T cell receptor beta chain. Its antigen is not known. The same CDR3 also results from other DNA sequences found in this sample. Sequenced by immunoSEQ multiplex PCR; TCRdb stores in-frame clones only, minus some. The table lists 120,000 to 150,000 clones, around four fifths of them singletons. This CDR3 comprises 13 residues. The germline V gene has CDR1 PRHDT and CDR2 FYEKMQ (reference sequence). V dropped 5 bases and J dropped 3 bases, with 10 bases sitting between them. The record originates from a study of T cell responses to AZD1222 COVID-19 vaccine. Study-level findings and limits: It was only a handful of AZD1222 recipients who were seropositive at baseline. No day 14 peak samples; only post-peak repertoires were characterized. Unmutated variant regions are reportedly the target of nearly half of TCRs that are spike-specific. An increase in Spike-specific TCR breadth and depth was observed after two AZD1222 doses.

The chain carries TRBV13 and TRBJ1-1, with D possibly TRBD1 on 6 matching bases. This material consisted of peripheral blood, taken on day 0 of MenACWY control vaccination. The sequence was collected from an adult in good health. CDR3 amino acids: CASSPGAYTEAFF. CDR3 nucleotide sequence: TGTGCCAGCAGCCCGGGGGCGTACACTGAAGCTTTCTTT.